These 8 T cell receptor beta chains were sequenced from one sample in a study of cytomegalovirus exposure and HLA in healthy donors. The PCR had 60 Vbeta and 13 Jbeta primers. TCRdb's copy holds only in-frame clones and misses some; the assay was immunoSEQ multiplex PCR. The sample lists roughly 120,000 clones, roughly 70% occurring once. Sample: PBMCs. All receptors come from a woman between 25 and 40 years old in good health and CMV-seronegative.

The gene calls are TRBV11-3 and TRBJ2-7, with a possible D match to TRBD1 (5 bases). Germline CDR1 SGHNT, CDR2 YENEEA. This CDR3 is built from 12 residues. Trimming stripped 2 bases from V and 4 bases from J, with 6 bases between. The CDR3 reads CASSLQGYEQYF. The CDR3 nucleotides read TGTGCCAGCAGCTTACAGGGTTACGAGCAGTACTTC. Full variable domain (remainder filled in from reference TRBV11-3 and TRBJ2-7): EAGVVQSPRYKIIEKKQPVAFWCNPISGHNTLYWYLQNLGQGPELLIRYENEEAVDDSQLPKDRFSAERLKGVDSTLKIQPAELGDSAVYLCASSLQGYEQYFGPGTRLTVT.

This clone appeared a single time. V gene TRBV13 combines with J gene TRBJ2-7, with TRBD2 matching over 9 bases. CDR1 is PRHDT and CDR2 is FYEKMQ in the germline V gene (reference sequence). The CDR3 loop spans 17 amino acids. The V and J ends lost 1 base and 3 bases, in that order; junction bases with no gene match: 10. CDR3 region: CASSLVGSGGVRYEQYF. In nucleotides, the CDR3 is TGTGCCAGCAGCTTAGTGGGTAGCGGGGGAGTCCGCTACGAGCAGTACTTC. Supplemented by reference TRBV13 and TRBJ2-7, the full variable domain reads AAGVIQSPRHLIKEKRETATLKCYPIPRHDTVYWYQQGPGQDPQFLISFYEKMQSDKGSIPDRFSAQQFSDYHSELNMSSLELGDSALYFCASSLVGSGGVRYEQYFGPGTRLTVT.

The gene calls are TRBV29-1 and TRBJ1-1; D call uncertain. Germline V gene sequence: CDR1 SQVTM, CDR2 ANQGSEA. The germline V and J ends were trimmed by 0 bases and 0 bases, with 5 bases remaining between them. The CDR3 runs 13 residues. CDR3 protein: CSVEELMNTEAFF. The CDR3 DNA reads as TGCAGCGTTGAAGAGTTAATGAACACTGAAGCTTTCTTT.

The DNA of the CDR3 is TGTGCCAGCAGTTTGCGCGCCGGGACAGGGATCGAAGCTTTCTTT. Its protein is CASSLRAGTGIEAFF. V gene TRBV6-6 combines with J gene TRBJ1-1, with 9 nucleotides matching TRBD1. The V gene end was trimmed by 4 bases and the J gene end by 8 bases; junction bases not matched to a gene: 11. CDR1 is MNHNY and CDR2 is SVGAGI in the germline V gene (reference sequence). The CDR3 consists of 15 residues.

This chain uses TRBV5-1 with TRBJ2-5, with a possible D match to TRBD1 (6 bases). The germline CDR1 and CDR2 sequences are SGHRS and YFSETQ. Trimming left V 0 bases short and J 2 bases short, with 11 bases between. CDR3 length equals 15 residues. The CDR3 here is CASSLGTVTQETQYF. For the CDR3, the DNA is TGCGCCAGCAGCTTGGGGACAGTTACACAAGAGACCCAGTACTTC.

The gene calls are TRBV10-3 and TRBJ2-7; tentatively, D is TRBD1 (6 bases). Germline V gene sequence: CDR1 ENHRY, CDR2 SYGVKD. The V and J ends lost 7 bases and 1 base respectively, with 11 bases between them. The CDR3 is 13 amino acids. In DNA form, the CDR3 reads TGTGCCATCAATTTCGACAGGTCCTACGAGCAGTACTTC. Protein: CAINFDRSYEQYF.

The chain links TRBV6-6 to TRBJ1-5, with no clear D. V was pared by 4 bases and J by 6 bases, with 13 bases between. Germline loops: CDR1 MNHNY, CDR2 SVGAGI (reference sequence). The CDR3 contains 14 residues. The CDR3 protein is CASSLFGEAQPQHF. The DNA for the CDR3 is TGTGCCAGCAGTTTATTCGGAGAGGCTCAGCCCCAGCATTTT.

This clone was observed a few times. The gene calls are TRBV19 and TRBJ1-2, with a weak D call TRBD1 (5 bases). The CDR3 spans 14 residues. Trimming took off 6 bases at V and 0 bases at J, with 11 bases between the two ends. CDR1 and CDR2 (germline): LNHDA, SQIVND (reference sequence). CDR3 nucleotides: TGTGCCAGTAGAACGGCGGACACTAACTATGGCTACACCTTC. It yields the protein CASRTADTNYGYTF.